A single sample gave rise to the 13 T cell receptor beta chains below, sequenced in a study of blood T cell repertoires in COVID-19. Here immunoSEQ multiplex PCR was the method, and the copy in TCRdb shows in-frame clones only, minus some. Found here are fewer than 200,000 clones, roughly four fifths of them singletons; the top ten hold 10% to 15%. Source material: peripheral blood. The receptors derive from a woman of 80 years or more with COVID-19, enrolled during active disease.

The rearrangement joins TRBV3-1 (or the pseudogene TRBV3-2) to TRBJ1-4; TRBD1 matches 7 bases. The length of the CDR3 is 14 residues. The J segment lost 6 bases and the V segment lost 5 bases, leaving 6 bases of the junction unmatched. Germline V gene lookup returns CDR1 LGHDT and CDR2 YNNKEL (reference sequence). In nucleotides, the CDR3 is TGTGCCAGCAGCAGGGGACAGCATCATGAAAAACTGTTTTTT. This translates into CASSRGQHHEKLFF.

This clone appeared once. The chain is built from TRBV7-9 and TRBJ2-1, with TRBD1 identical over 7 bases. Germline loops: CDR1 SEHNR, CDR2 FQNEAQ (reference sequence). The CDR3 has 15 residues. V shed 5 bases and J 0 bases; nucleotides not matched to a gene: 4. As DNA, the CDR3 is TGTGCCAGCAGCCCACAGGGGAGCTCCTACAATGAGCAGTTCTTC. It codes for CASSPQGSSYNEQFF.

The chain carries TRBV18 and TRBJ2-3; maybe TRBD2 (7 bases). Between the trimmed V and J ends, which lost 3 bases and 4 bases, there was a span of 14 bases. CDR1 and CDR2 from the germline V gene are KGHSH and LQKENI. This CDR3 region has 15 residues. For the CDR3, the DNA is TGTGCCAGCTCACCCGAGGGGGGGCCGGCAGATACGCAGTATTTT. Translating gives CASSPEGGPADTQYF. Using reference TRBV18 and TRBJ2-3 for the parts outside the CDR3, the full variable domain is NAGVMQNPRHLVRRRGQEARLRCSPMKGHSHVYWYRQLPEEGLKFMVYLQKENIIDESGMPKERFSAEFPKEGPSILRIQQVVRGDSAAYFCASSPEGGPADTQYFGPGTRLTVL.

This chain links TRBV2 with TRBJ2-5; perhaps TRBD1 as D (5 bases). Trimming removed 4 bases at V and 4 bases at J, with 10 bases between. This CDR3 spans 13 amino acids. Germline CDR1 SNHLY, CDR2 FYNNEI. The CDR3 reads CASSVWGAETQYF. As DNA, the CDR3 is TGTGCCAGCAGTGTGTGGGGCGCAGAGACCCAGTACTTC.

CDR3 sequence: CATSRGRQGSYGYTF. The CDR3, as DNA: TGTGCCACCAGCAGAGGTCGACAGGGATCCTATGGCTACACCTTC. The chain employs TRBV15 and TRBJ1-2, with TRBD1 identical over 7 bases. V was pared by 1 base and J by 4 bases, with 6 bases of the junction left unmatched. Germline CDR1 and CDR2: LNHNV and YYDKDF (reference sequence). The CDR3 is made up of 15 amino acids.

J is TRBJ2-3 and V is TRBV27, with 10 bases that match TRBD2. Germline V gene sequence: CDR1 MNHEY, CDR2 SMNVEV (reference sequence). CDR3 length: 14 residues. With V trimmed by 2 bases and J by 6 bases, 2 bases remained unmatched. Written as DNA, the CDR3 is TGTGCCAGCAGTTTACAGCGGGGGGGGGATACGCAGTATTTT. Encoded protein: CASSLQRGGDTQYF.

This clone was counted once. J is TRBJ1-1 and V is TRBV3-1 (or the pseudogene TRBV3-2); 7 nucleotides match TRBD1. Unmatched junction bases numbered 10, after V lost 3 bases and J lost 6 bases. Germline V lookup: CDR1 LGHDT, CDR2 YNNKEL (reference sequence). The CDR3 loop spans 15 amino acids. The CDR3: CASSHLVGGAAEAFF. CDR3 DNA sequence: TGTGCCAGCAGCCACCTAGTAGGGGGCGCGGCTGAAGCTTTCTTT.

CDR3 coding DNA: TGTGCCAGTAGTATTACAGGGGGCGATAATGGCTACACCTTC. Its translation: CASSITGGDNGYTF. V usage is TRBV19 and J usage is TRBJ1-2, with TRBD1 identical over 9 bases. Per the germline V gene, CDR1 is LNHDA and CDR2 is SQIVND (reference sequence). CDR3 length equals 14 residues. The V gene end was trimmed by 3 bases and the J gene end by 6 bases; junction bases not matched to a gene: 5.

J is TRBJ2-2 and V is TRBV6-4; TRBD1 aligns across 11 bases. Trimming at V came to 4 bases and at J to 5 bases, leaving 6 bases not matched to a gene. The germline CDR1 and CDR2 sequences are MRHNA and SNTAGT. This CDR3 region has 16 residues. The CDR3 region is CASSASGTGGTGELFF. The CDR3 bases are TGTGCCAGCAGTGCGTCGGGGACAGGGGGAACCGGGGAGCTGTTTTTT.

The rearrangement uses TRBV19 and TRBJ2-3; 7 bases fit TRBD1. The trim removed 4 bases at V and 3 bases at J, leaving 4 bases unmatched. This CDR3 is 14 amino acids long. From germline, CDR1 is LNHDA and CDR2 SQIVND (reference sequence). CDR3 protein: CASSTRQGTDTQYF. As DNA, the CDR3 is TGTGCCAGTAGTACCCGACAGGGAACAGATACGCAGTATTTT.

This clone appeared a single time. The chain is built from TRBV5-6 and TRBJ2-7; D is unresolved. The germline V gene has CDR1 SGHDT and CDR2 YYEEEE. This CDR3 has 11 residues. V lost 4 bases, J lost 4 bases, and 6 bases lay in between. The CDR3 sequence: CASSGQYEQYF. The CDR3 bases are TGTGCCAGCAGCGGGCAATACGAGCAGTACTTC.

V and J are TRBV29-1 and TRBJ2-1; 7 bases are shared with TRBD2. V lost 5 bases to trimming and J lost 1 base; unmatched junction nucleotides: 5. This CDR3 contains 14 residues. Germline CDR1 and CDR2: SQVTM and ANQGSEA. CDR3 residues: CSVLGGGSYNEQFF. As DNA, the CDR3 is TGCAGCGTTTTGGGGGGAGGGTCCTACAATGAGCAGTTCTTC.

DNA of the CDR3: TGTGCCAGCAGTGAACAGGGGGCATACACCGGGGAGCTGTTTTTT. Translation: CASSEQGAYTGELFF. The rearrangement joins TRBV25-1 to TRBJ2-2; 8 nucleotides match TRBD1. Germline CDR1 reads MGHDK; CDR2 reads SYGVNS. The ends lost 2 bases at V and 3 bases at J; junction bases unmatched: 2. The CDR3 has 15 amino acids.